These 31 T cell receptor beta chains came from one sample sequenced in a study of memory CD4+ T cells and cytomegalovirus serostatus. The method was immunoSEQ multiplex PCR; TCRdb's version includes in-frame clones alone and lacks a portion of them. The sample records 85,000 to 100,000 clones, 75% to 90% being singletons. The sort gate was single viable CD3+CD4+CD8-CD45RO+ cells for memory CD4+ T cells. Sequenced input: memory CD4+ T cells from blood. Every receptor here comes from an adult in good health and CMV-seropositive.

The chain uses TRBV5-1 and TRBJ2-7, with no clear D. V gave up 0 bases and J gave up 3 bases, with 13 bases separating them. There are 15 residues in the CDR3. Germline assignment: CDR1 SGHRS and CDR2 YFSETQ. The CDR3 is CASSLGQTPVYEQYF. The CDR3 bases are TGCGCCAGCAGCTTGGGTCAGACGCCGGTCTACGAGCAGTACTTC.

The chain joins TRBV7-9 to TRBJ1-5; TRBD1 is a possible D gene (6 bases). The V end was cut by 2 bases, the J end by 8 bases, with 16 bases between. The CDR3 spans 15 residues. CDR1 and CDR2 from the germline V gene are SEHNR and FQNEAQ (reference sequence). Here the CDR3 reads CASSLSRGAIEPQHF. Here the CDR3 DNA reads TGTGCCAGCAGCTTATCCAGGGGAGCAATTGAGCCCCAGCATTTT.

The chain uses TRBV14 and TRBJ1-1; D remains ambiguous. V lost 3 bases and J 0 bases, leaving 11 bases between the germline ends. In germline, CDR1 is SGHDN, CDR2 FVKESK. The CDR3 loop spans 15 amino acids. The CDR3 loop is CASSQLKGLNTEAFF. CDR3 nucleotides: TGTGCCAGCAGCCAGTTAAAGGGCCTGAACACTGAAGCTTTCTTT. The entire variable domain, with the rest obtained from reference TRBV14 and TRBJ1-1, is as follows: EAGVTQFPSHSVIEKGQTVTLRCDPISGHDNLYWYRRVMGKEIKFLLHFVKESKQDESGMPNNRFLAERTGGTYSTLKVQPAELEDSGVYFCASSQLKGLNTEAFFGQGTRLTVV.

This chain uses TRBV18 with TRBJ2-7; maybe TRBD1 (5 bases). Germline CDR1 and CDR2: KGHSH and LQKENI. CDR3 size: 12 residues. V dropped 5 bases and J dropped 5 bases, with 10 bases sitting between them. The CDR3 DNA is TGTGCCAGCTCAACCGGACAAGACGAGCAGTACTTC. Translating gives CASSTGQDEQYF.

The gene calls are TRBV5-1 and TRBJ1-4, with TRBD1 matching over 11 bases. V lost 0 bases and J lost 5; bases outside the gene matches: 6. The CDR3 extends over 17 amino acids. Germline assignment: CDR1 SGHRS and CDR2 YFSETQ. This CDR3 reads CASSLADRGLQNEKLFF. The CDR3 DNA reads TGCGCCAGCAGCTTGGCGGACAGGGGGCTCCAGAATGAAAAACTGTTTTTT. Based on the CDR3 plus reference TRBV5-1 and TRBJ1-4, the full variable domain is KAGVTQTPRYLIKTRGQQVTLSCSPISGHRSVSWYQQTPGQGLQFLFEYFSETQRNKGNFPGRFSGRQFSNSRSEMNVSTLELGDSALYLCASSLADRGLQNEKLFFGSGTQLSVL.

The genes are TRBV27 and TRBJ1-5, with 7 nucleotides matching TRBD1. CDR1 and CDR2 (germline): MNHEY, SMNVEV (reference sequence). J lost 3 bases, V lost 11 bases, and 19 bases had no gene match. This CDR3 region has 17 residues. The CDR3 coding sequence is TGTGCCGACCGCGGTGCAAACCCCCAGGGGGACAATCAGCCCCAGCATTTT. This encodes CADRGANPQGDNQPQHF.

CDR3 region: CASRRPGLAIEQFF. The DNA of the CDR3 is TGTGCCAGCAGGAGACCGGGACTAGCAATAGAGCAGTTCTTC. The chain uses TRBV28 and TRBJ2-1; 9 nucleotides match TRBD2. V was clipped by 6 bases and J by 10 bases; unmatched bases: 10. CDR3 length equals 14 residues. The germline V gene has CDR1 MDHEN and CDR2 SYDVKM.

This chain connects TRBV5-1 to TRBJ2-7, with TRBD2 matching 7 bases. Losses at the gene ends were 4 bases for V and 3 bases for J; bases not matched to a gene: 7. The CDR3 extends over 14 amino acids. Germline assignment: CDR1 SGHRS and CDR2 YFSETQ. The CDR3 loop reads CASSAGSSGYEQYF. The CDR3 bases are TGCGCCAGCAGCGCCGGCTCTAGCGGCTACGAGCAGTACTTC.

The chain recombines TRBV11-3 with TRBJ2-1; D uncertain. Germline loops: CDR1 SGHNT, CDR2 YENEEA. V lost 3 bases and J 6 bases, leaving 12 bases between the germline ends. CDR3 length: 14 residues. This CDR3 reads CASSFGFLSNEQFF. CDR3 nucleotide sequence: TGTGCCAGCAGCTTCGGATTCCTTAGCAATGAGCAGTTCTTC.

The chain combines TRBV2 with TRBJ2-7; D remains unclear. This CDR3 is built from 11 residues. From germline, CDR1 is SNHLY and CDR2 FYNNEI. Trimming shortened V by 6 bases and J by 3 bases, and 6 bases separated the two germline ends. The CDR3 DNA reads as TGTGCCAGCAGAAGCAACTACGAGCAGTACTTC. Amino acid sequence: CASRSNYEQYF. Full variable domain (rest looked up from reference TRBV2 and TRBJ2-7): EPEVTQTPSHQVTQMGQEVILRCVPISNHLYFYWYRQILGQKVEFLVSFYNNEISEKSEIFDDQFSVERPDGSNFTLKIRSTKLEDSAMYFCASRSNYEQYFGPGTRLTVT.

This clone was seen only once. V usage is TRBV28 and J usage is TRBJ2-1; D gene uncertain. The germline V gene has CDR1 MDHEN and CDR2 SYDVKM. The V and J ends lost 5 bases and 10 bases respectively, with 12 bases between them. CDR3 length equals 12 residues. CDR3 in DNA: TGTGCCAGCAGTCCCCTTGCTGGGGAGCAGTTCTTC. Its translation is CASSPLAGEQFF.

For this clone: One end of the junction is discordant with germline, which a read error may explain. V is TRBV6-1 and J is TRBJ2-1; no clear D. The CDR3 runs to 16 residues. Germline CDR1 reads MNHNS; CDR2 reads SASEGT. The CDR3 DNA reads TGTGCCAGCAGCGAAGGGATAAAGAGCTCCTACAATGAGCAGTTCTTC. Translation: CASSEGIKSSYNEQFF.

The sample holds one count of this clone. The chain joins TRBV4-3 to TRBJ2-1, with D perhaps TRBD2 (6 bases). V was cut by 0 bases and J by 2 bases, with 11 bases left in between. The V gene's germline CDR1 is LGHNA and CDR2 YSLEER. The CDR3 spans 16 residues. As DNA, the CDR3 is TGCGCCAGCAGCCAAGATTTTGGCGGGACCTACAATGAGCAGTTCTTC. As protein: CASSQDFGGTYNEQFF.

V and J are TRBV6-1 and TRBJ2-3; 13 positions agree with TRBD2. Germline CDR1 and CDR2: MNHNS and SASEGT. V was pared by 7 bases and J by 2 bases, with 3 bases of the junction left unmatched. This CDR3 contains 15 residues. The CDR3 region is CASNGLAGVTDTQYF. The CDR3, as DNA: TGTGCCAGCAACGGACTAGCGGGGGTCACAGATACGCAGTATTTT.

J is TRBJ1-1 and V is TRBV5-1; 9 nucleotides match TRBD1. The CDR3 sequence is 15 residues long. Unmatched junction bases numbered 8, after V lost 4 bases and J lost 4 bases. In germline, CDR1 is SGHRS, CDR2 YFSETQ. The chain's CDR3 is CASSIQTGGGTEAFF. The CDR3 DNA is TGCGCCAGCAGCATCCAGACAGGGGGAGGCACTGAAGCTTTCTTT.

The V and J genes are TRBV18 and TRBJ1-3, with 9 bases fitting TRBD1. The CDR3 covers 16 residues. Germline CDR1 is KGHSH and CDR2 is LQKENI. The V and J ends lost 3 bases and 4 bases, in that order; junction bases with no gene match: 7. CDR3 sequence (DNA): TGTGCCAGCTCACCGGCACAGGGGGCAGTCGGAAACACCATATATTTT. It codes for CASSPAQGAVGNTIYF.

J is TRBJ1-1 and V is TRBV7-3, with unresolved D. Germline values: CDR1 SGHTA, CDR2 FQGTGA. The CDR3 is made up of 13 amino acids. V was cut by 5 bases and J by 1 base, with 8 bases left in between. The chain's CDR3 is CASSTGGNTEAFF. CDR3 DNA sequence: TGTGCCAGCAGCACCGGAGGGAACACTGAAGCTTTCTTT.

The V and J genes are TRBV6-5 and TRBJ1-1; D is unresolved. Trimming stripped 9 bases from V and 1 base from J, with 12 bases between. The CDR3 contains 13 residues. Germline CDR1 is MNHEY and CDR2 is SVGAGI. The CDR3 region is CASRREENTEAFF. The CDR3 DNA reads TGTGCCAGTCGACGGGAGGAGAACACTGAAGCTTTCTTT.

This clone was recorded a few times. The chain couples TRBV7-9 to TRBJ1-2; tentative D call: TRBD1 (5 bases). Trimming removed 2 bases at V and 5 bases at J, with 9 bases between. Looked up from germline, CDR1 is SEHNR and CDR2 is FQNEAQ (reference sequence). This CDR3 region has 13 residues. This chain's CDR3 is CASSLNAGYGYTF. DNA of the CDR3: TGTGCCAGCAGCTTAAACGCAGGGTATGGCTACACCTTC.

The rearrangement joins TRBV5-6 to TRBJ2-7; tentative D call: TRBD2 (7 bases). The germline V and J ends were trimmed by 1 base and 7 bases, with 18 bases remaining between them. Germline V gives CDR1 SGHDT, CDR2 YYEEEE. The CDR3 runs 15 residues. The CDR3 nucleotides read TGTGCCAGCAGCTTGAACTTTATCGGGGGGCGAGAGCAGTACTTC. Translated: CASSLNFIGGREQYF.

In this sample, this clone turned up once. The rearrangement joins TRBV14 to TRBJ1-5; 9 nucleotides agree with TRBD1. CDR3 length equals 17 residues. Germline V CDR1 and CDR2: SGHDN, FVKESK. With 0 bases clipped from V and 7 bases from J, the junction kept 10 bases outside the gene matches. CDR3 loop: CASSQESHRGLKQPQHF. For the CDR3, the DNA is TGTGCCAGCAGCCAAGAATCCCACAGGGGGCTGAAGCAGCCCCAGCATTTT.

V gene TRBV4-2 combines with J gene TRBJ1-6; a weak D match, TRBD1 (5 bases). The CDR3 contains 15 residues. V was clipped by 1 base and J by 12 bases, with 16 bases between them. Germline CDR1 LGHNA, CDR2 YNFKEQ. CDR3 DNA sequence: TGTGCCAGCAGCCAAGTGGGGCCAGGCCCTGTACCCCTCCACTTT. Translated: CASSQVGPGPVPLHF.

The CDR3 sequence: CASSLAGGTRYSDEQFF. CDR3 DNA sequence: TGCGCCAGCAGCTTGGCCGGGGGGACTAGGTATTCTGATGAGCAGTTCTTC. The chain joins TRBV5-1 to TRBJ2-1; 8 nucleotides line up with TRBD2. In germline, CDR1 is SGHRS, CDR2 YFSETQ. The CDR3 has 17 residues. V shed 0 bases, J shed 8 bases, and the junction held 13 bases outside the gene matches.

Remarks on this clone: Other DNA sequences in this specimen translate into the identical CDR3. The chain has TRBV5-1 and TRBJ2-2; D is ambiguous. V lost 0 bases and J lost 0, with 9 bases in between. This CDR3 has 16 residues. Germline-derived CDR1 and CDR2 are SGHRS and YFSETQ. CDR3 sequence (DNA): TGCGCCAGCAGCTTGGATGGGCCCGCGAACACCGGGGAGCTGTTTTTT. It codes for CASSLDGPANTGELFF.

The chain carries TRBV10-3 and TRBJ2-1; D is undetermined. Germline assignment: CDR1 ENHRY and CDR2 SYGVKD. This CDR3 region has 11 residues. Trimming stripped 4 bases from V and 8 bases from J, with 6 bases between. The CDR3 DNA reads TGTGCCATCAGTGTTGTCGATGAGCAGTTCTTC. Translating gives CAISVVDEQFF.

The chain couples TRBV28 to TRBJ1-1, with a possible D match to TRBD1 (6 bases). Deletions cut 3 bases from V and 4 bases from J, with 12 bases between. The CDR3 has 14 residues. Germline loops: CDR1 MDHEN, CDR2 SYDVKM. CDR3 in amino acids: CASSFVRGGTEAFF. CDR3 DNA sequence: TGTGCCAGCAGTTTCGTCAGGGGCGGCACTGAAGCTTTCTTT.

The chain has TRBV18 and TRBJ1-2; possible D gene TRBD1, 6 bases. CDR3 length: 14 amino acids. The germline gives CDR1 KGHSH, CDR2 LQKENI. The V and J ends lost 6 bases and 8 bases respectively, with 19 bases between them. The CDR3 coding sequence is TGTGCCAGCTCTTCTATGGTCGGGGGCGAAGGCTACACCTTC. It yields the protein CASSSMVGGEGYTF.

Comment on this clone: Other DNA sequences of this sample code for an identical CDR3. This chain links TRBV28 with TRBJ1-1; D not resolved. This CDR3 region has 12 residues. The V end lost 4 bases, the J end lost 4 bases, and 7 bases lay between the germline ends. From germline, CDR1 is MDHEN and CDR2 SYDVKM. CDR3 DNA sequence: TGTGCCAGCAGTTCGGGGAGCACTGAAGCTTTCTTT. It codes for CASSSGSTEAFF.

The CDR3 bases are TGTGCCATCAGTGAGTATGTCCAGGACTCCTATGGCTACACCTTC. It codes for CAISEYVQDSYGYTF. This chain joins TRBV10-3 and TRBJ1-2; no firm D call. CDR3 length equals 15 residues. From germline, CDR1 is ENHRY and CDR2 SYGVKD. Trimming removed 1 base at V and 4 bases at J, with 13 bases between.

V is TRBV29-1 and J is TRBJ2-2; D possibly matches TRBD1 or TRBD2 (5 bases each). The length of the CDR3 is 14 residues. Trimming took 6 bases from V and 2 from J, leaving 13 bases between them. CDR1 and CDR2 from the germline V gene are SQVTM and ANQGSEA. CDR3 DNA sequence: TGCAGCGTGATCCGGGACGGAAACACCGGGGAGCTGTTTTTT. This translates into CSVIRDGNTGELFF.

A note on this clone: Being one base from a much bigger clone, this may be a read error. This chain's CDR3 is CASSSTGTNTEAFF. CDR3 coding DNA: TGTGCCAGCAGCTCGACAGGGACGAACACTGAAGCTTTCTTT. The chain uses TRBV7-6 and TRBJ1-1; 7 bases align to TRBD1. Germline CDR1 SGHVS, CDR2 FNYEAQ. This CDR3 comprises 14 residues. The trim removed 4 bases at V and 1 base at J, leaving 3 bases unmatched.